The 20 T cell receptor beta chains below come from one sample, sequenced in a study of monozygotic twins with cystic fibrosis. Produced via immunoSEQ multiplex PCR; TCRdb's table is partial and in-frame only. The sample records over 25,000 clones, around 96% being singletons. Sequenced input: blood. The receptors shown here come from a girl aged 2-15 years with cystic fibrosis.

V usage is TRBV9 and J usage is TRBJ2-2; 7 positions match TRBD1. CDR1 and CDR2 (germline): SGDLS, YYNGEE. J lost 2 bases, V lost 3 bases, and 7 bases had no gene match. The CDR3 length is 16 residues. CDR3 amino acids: CASSGHRGTNTGELFF. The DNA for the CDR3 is TGTGCCAGCAGCGGACACAGGGGAACAAACACCGGGGAGCTGTTTTTT. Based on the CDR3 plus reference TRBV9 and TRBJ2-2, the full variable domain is DSGVTQTPKHLITATGQRVTLRCSPRSGDLSVYWYQQSLDQGLQFLIQYYNGEERAKGNILERFSAQQFPDLHSELNLSSLELGDSALYFCASSGHRGTNTGELFFGEGSRLTVL.

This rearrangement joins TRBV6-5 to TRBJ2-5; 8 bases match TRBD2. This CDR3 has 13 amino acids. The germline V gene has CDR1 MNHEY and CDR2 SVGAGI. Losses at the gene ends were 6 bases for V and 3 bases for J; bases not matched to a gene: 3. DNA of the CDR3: TGTGCCAGCAGCCGTAGCGGGAAAGAGACCCAGTACTTC. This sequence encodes CASSRSGKETQYF.

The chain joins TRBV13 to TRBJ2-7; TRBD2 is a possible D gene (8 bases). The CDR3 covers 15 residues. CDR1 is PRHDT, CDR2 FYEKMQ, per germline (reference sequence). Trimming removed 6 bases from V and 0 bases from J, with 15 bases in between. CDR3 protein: CASRPGGGLSYEQYF. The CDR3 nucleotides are TGTGCCAGCAGGCCGGGAGGGGGCCTCTCCTACGAGCAGTACTTC.

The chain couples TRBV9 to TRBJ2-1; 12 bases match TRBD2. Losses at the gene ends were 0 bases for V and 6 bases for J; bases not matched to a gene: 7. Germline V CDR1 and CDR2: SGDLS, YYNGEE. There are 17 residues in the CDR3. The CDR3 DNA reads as TGTGCCAGCAGCGTAGTCTTTTCGACTAGCGGGGGCAATGAGCAGTTCTTC. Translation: CASSVVFSTSGGNEQFF. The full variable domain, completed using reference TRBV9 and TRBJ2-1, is DSGVTQTPKHLITATGQRVTLRCSPRSGDLSVYWYQQSLDQGLQFLIQYYNGEERAKGNILERFSAQQFPDLHSELNLSSLELGDSALYFCASSVVFSTSGGNEQFFGPGTRLTVL.

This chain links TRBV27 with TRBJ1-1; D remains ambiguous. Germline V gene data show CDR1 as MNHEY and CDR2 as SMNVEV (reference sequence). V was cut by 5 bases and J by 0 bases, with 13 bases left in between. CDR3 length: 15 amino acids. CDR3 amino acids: CASSPRSILNTEAFF. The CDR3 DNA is TGTGCCAGCAGTCCTAGGTCGATATTGAACACTGAAGCTTTCTTT.

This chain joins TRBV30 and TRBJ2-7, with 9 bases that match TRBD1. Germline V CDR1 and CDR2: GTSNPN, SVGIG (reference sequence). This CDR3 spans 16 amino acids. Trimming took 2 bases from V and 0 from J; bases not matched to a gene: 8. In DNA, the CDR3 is TGTGCCTGGAGTAGAACATGGGACAGGGTCTCCTACGAGCAGTACTTC. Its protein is CAWSRTWDRVSYEQYF.

The DNA of the CDR3 is TGTGCCAGTAGTGTCGGGACTAGCGGGAGGGTAACAGATACGCAGTATTTT. Its protein product is CASSVGTSGRVTDTQYF. The chain recombines TRBV19 with TRBJ2-3; 16 bases are shared with TRBD2. Per the germline V gene, CDR1 is LNHDA and CDR2 is SQIVND (reference sequence). CDR3 length: 17 residues. The trim removed 5 bases at V and 3 bases at J, leaving 5 bases unmatched.

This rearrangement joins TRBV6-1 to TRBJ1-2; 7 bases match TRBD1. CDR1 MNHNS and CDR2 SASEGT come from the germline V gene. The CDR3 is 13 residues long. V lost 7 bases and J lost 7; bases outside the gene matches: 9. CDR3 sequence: CASKIGTASGYTF. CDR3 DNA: TGTGCCAGCAAAATTGGGACAGCGAGTGGCTACACCTTC.

This CDR3 reads CASSIIGSNYGYTF. CDR3 coding DNA: TGTGCCAGTAGTATCATAGGGTCTAACTATGGCTACACCTTC. This chain links TRBV19 with TRBJ1-2; D gene ambiguous. V shed 3 bases and J shed 0 bases, with 8 bases lying between them. Germline CDR1 reads LNHDA; CDR2 reads SQIVND (reference sequence). CDR3 size: 14 residues.

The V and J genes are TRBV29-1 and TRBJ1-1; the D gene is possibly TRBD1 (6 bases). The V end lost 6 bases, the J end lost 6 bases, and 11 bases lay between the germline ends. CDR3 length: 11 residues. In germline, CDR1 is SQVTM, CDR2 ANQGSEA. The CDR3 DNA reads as TGCAGCGTGACAGGTTTAGCTGAAGCTTTCTTT. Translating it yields CSVTGLAEAFF.

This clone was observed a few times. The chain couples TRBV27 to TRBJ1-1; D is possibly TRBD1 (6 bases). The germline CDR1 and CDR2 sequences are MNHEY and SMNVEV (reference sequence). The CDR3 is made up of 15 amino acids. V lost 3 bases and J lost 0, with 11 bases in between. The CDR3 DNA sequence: TGTGCCAGCAGTTTTGGGGGCGGGGTGAACACTGAAGCTTTCTTT. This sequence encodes CASSFGGGVNTEAFF.

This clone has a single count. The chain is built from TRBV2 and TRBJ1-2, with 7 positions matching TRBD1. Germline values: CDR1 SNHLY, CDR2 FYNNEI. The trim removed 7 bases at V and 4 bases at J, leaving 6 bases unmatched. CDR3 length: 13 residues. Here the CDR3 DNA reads TGTGCCAGCAATGGCAGGGGGTTCTATGGCTACACCTTC. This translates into CASNGRGFYGYTF.

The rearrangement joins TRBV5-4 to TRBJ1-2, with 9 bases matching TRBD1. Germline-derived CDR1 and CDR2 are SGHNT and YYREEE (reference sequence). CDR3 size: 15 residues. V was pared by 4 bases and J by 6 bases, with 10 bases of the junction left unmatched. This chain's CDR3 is CASSKGTGGANGYTF. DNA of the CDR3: TGTGCCAGCAGCAAGGGCACAGGGGGCGCGAATGGCTACACCTTC.

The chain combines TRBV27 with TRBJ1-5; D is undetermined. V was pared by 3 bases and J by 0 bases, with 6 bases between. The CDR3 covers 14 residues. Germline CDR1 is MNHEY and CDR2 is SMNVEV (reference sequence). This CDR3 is CASSFSGSNQPQHF. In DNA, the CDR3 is TGTGCCAGCAGTTTTTCTGGTAGCAATCAGCCCCAGCATTTT.

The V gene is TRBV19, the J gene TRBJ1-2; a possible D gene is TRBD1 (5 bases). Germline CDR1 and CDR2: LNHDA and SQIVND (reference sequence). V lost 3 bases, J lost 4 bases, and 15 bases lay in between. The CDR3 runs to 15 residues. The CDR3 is CASSIAVGTSYGYTF. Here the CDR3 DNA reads TGTGCCAGTAGTATCGCGGTGGGGACTTCCTATGGCTACACCTTC.

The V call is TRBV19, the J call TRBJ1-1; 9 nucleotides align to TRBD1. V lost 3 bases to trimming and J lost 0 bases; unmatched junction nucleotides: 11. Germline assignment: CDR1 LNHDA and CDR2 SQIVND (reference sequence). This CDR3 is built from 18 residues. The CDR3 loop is CASSIPGQGVRLNTEAFF. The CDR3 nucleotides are TGTGCCAGTAGTATCCCGGGACAGGGAGTTCGGTTGAACACTGAAGCTTTCTTT.

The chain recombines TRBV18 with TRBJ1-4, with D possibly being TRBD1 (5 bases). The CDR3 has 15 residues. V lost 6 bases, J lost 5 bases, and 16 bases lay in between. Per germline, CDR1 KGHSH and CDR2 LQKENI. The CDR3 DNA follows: TGTGCCAGCTCGTTAGACCAGGGTGTGAATGAAAAACTGTTTTTT. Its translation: CASSLDQGVNEKLFF.

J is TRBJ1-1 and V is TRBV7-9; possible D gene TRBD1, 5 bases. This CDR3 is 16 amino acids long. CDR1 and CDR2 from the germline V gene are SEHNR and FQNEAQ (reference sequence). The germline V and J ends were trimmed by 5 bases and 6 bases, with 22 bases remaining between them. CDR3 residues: CASSQGSAGRDAEAFF. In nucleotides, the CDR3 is TGTGCCAGCAGCCAGGGCTCCGCAGGGCGCGATGCTGAAGCTTTCTTT.

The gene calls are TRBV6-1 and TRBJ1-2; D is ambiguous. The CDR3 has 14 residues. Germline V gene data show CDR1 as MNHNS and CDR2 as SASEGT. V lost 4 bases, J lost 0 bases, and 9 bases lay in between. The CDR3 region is CASSGWQTNYGYTF. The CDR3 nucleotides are TGTGCCAGCAGTGGATGGCAGACTAACTATGGCTACACCTTC.

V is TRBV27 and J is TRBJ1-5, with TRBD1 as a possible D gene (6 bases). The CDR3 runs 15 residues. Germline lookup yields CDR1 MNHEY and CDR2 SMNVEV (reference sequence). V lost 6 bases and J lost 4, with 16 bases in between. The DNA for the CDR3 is TGTGCCAGCAGACCAACAGGGAATCTGAATCAGCCCCAGCATTTT. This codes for CASRPTGNLNQPQHF.